The 8 T cell receptor beta chains listed next were all sequenced from one sample in a study of blood T cell repertoires in COVID-19. The assay was immunoSEQ multiplex PCR, and TCRdb's table has in-frame clones only and misses some. The repertoire holds around 68,000 clones, with 80% to 85% as singletons. Sequenced input: peripheral blood. These receptors came from a human donor in a cohort sampled during active COVID-19.

This clone was counted only a few times. At the DNA level, this CDR3 is encoded by other sequences in the same sample as well. The chain uses TRBV28 and TRBJ2-4; D perhaps matches TRBD2 (6 bases). The CDR3 contains 14 residues. CDR1 and CDR2 from the germline V gene are MDHEN and SYDVKM. The V end lost 3 bases, the J end lost 0 bases, and 6 bases lay between the germline ends. The CDR3 nucleotides read TGTGCCAGCAGTTTGGGACTAGCCAAAAACATTCAGTACTTC. Encoded protein: CASSLGLAKNIQYF.

The genes are TRBV12-2 and TRBJ2-1; the table's D call of TRBD2 was not tested on the DNA. TRBV12-2 is deemed a pseudogene. This CDR3 has 19 residues. CDR3 bases: TGTGCAAGTCGCTTAGTACCCCGTCCCGGACTAGCGGGTTACAATGAGCAGTTCTTC. This sequence encodes CASRLVPRPGLAGYNEQFF.

CDR3 sequence (DNA): TGTGCCAGCGGCGGACAGGGGTATTCACCCCTCCACTTT. Its translation is CASGGQGYSPLHF. This chain links TRBV7-2 with TRBJ1-6; TRBD1 agrees at 9 bases. J gave up 8 bases and V 8 bases, and 4 bases lay outside the gene matches. The CDR3 loop spans 13 amino acids. The germline V gene has CDR1 SGHTA and CDR2 FQGNSA.

The rearrangement uses TRBV7-2 and TRBJ2-3, with 9 bases fitting TRBD2. J lost 2 bases, V lost 4 bases, and 16 bases had no gene match. The V gene's germline CDR1 is SGHTA and CDR2 FQGNSA. The CDR3 is made up of 19 amino acids. CDR3 protein: CASSSLKREAPLPTDTQYF. For the CDR3, the DNA is TGTGCCAGCAGCTCTCTAAAGCGGGAGGCCCCATTACCCACAGATACGCAGTATTTT.

The chain recombines TRBV19 with TRBJ1-1, with D possibly being TRBD1 (6 bases). The CDR3 spans 15 residues. CDR1 and CDR2 from the germline V gene are LNHDA and SQIVND (reference sequence). V gave up 5 bases and J gave up 4 bases, with 17 bases separating them. The CDR3 nucleotides are TGTGCCAGTAGTCCAGACAGGCCTCGGAGCACTGAAGCTTTCTTT. The encoded protein is CASSPDRPRSTEAFF.

The chain couples TRBV7-9 to TRBJ1-3; D unresolved. Trimming removed 0 bases from V and 0 bases from J, with 9 bases in between. Germline assignment: CDR1 SEHNR and CDR2 FQNEAQ (reference sequence). CDR3 size: 16 residues. The CDR3 coding sequence is TGTGCCAGCAGCTTAGCCCACTCCTCCTCTGGAAACACCATATATTTT. Residues: CASSLAHSSSGNTIYF. Looking up the rest from reference TRBV7-9 and TRBJ1-3 gives the full variable domain: DTGVSQNPRHKITKRGQNVTFRCDPISEHNRLYWYRQTLGQGPEFLTYFQNEAQLEKSRLLSDRFSAERPKGSFSTLEIQRTEQGDSAMYLCASSLAHSSSGNTIYFGEGSWLTVV.

This chain uses TRBV9 with TRBJ1-4; D uncertain. This CDR3 spans 13 amino acids. Germline loops: CDR1 SGDLS, CDR2 YYNGEE. The V gene lost 0 bases and the J gene lost 11 bases, with 11 bases spanning the gap. The CDR3 protein is CASSVVEGTKLFF. CDR3 DNA: TGTGCCAGCAGCGTAGTGGAGGGCACTAAACTGTTTTTT. Full variable domain (rest looked up from reference TRBV9 and TRBJ1-4): DSGVTQTPKHLITATGQRVTLRCSPRSGDLSVYWYQQSLDQGLQFLIQYYNGEERAKGNILERFSAQQFPDLHSELNLSSLELGDSALYFCASSVVEGTKLFFGSGTQLSVL.

This clone showed up just once. CDR3 sequence: CATVDRLINEQFF. The CDR3 coding sequence is TGTGCCACCGTTGACAGACTGATCAATGAGCAGTTCTTC. The rearrangement joins TRBV15 to TRBJ2-1; tentatively, D is TRBD1 (5 bases). Trimming removed 8 bases from V and 6 bases from J, with 14 bases in between. CDR1 is LNHNV, CDR2 YYDKDF, per germline (reference sequence). The CDR3 has 13 residues.